These T cell receptor beta chains were read from a single sample in a study of post-analysis software for immune sequencing data. TCRdb reprocessed the PCR reads via MiXCR and lists one record per CDR3 protein. The table shows about 540,000 distinct CDR3 sequences, with about a third occurring only once. The sequenced material came from blood. These receptor sequences come from a girl aged 2-17 years with multiple sclerosis. The CDR3 runs from the conserved cysteine through the conserved F or W.

V gene: TRBV4-2
J gene: TRBJ2-7
CDR3 protein: CASSQAPSGYEQYF

V gene: TRBV20-1
J gene: TRBJ2-1
CDR3 protein: CSATPRGHYNEQFF

V gene: TRBV19
J gene: TRBJ1-2
CDR3 protein: CASRDRTGGNYGYTF

V gene: TRBV12-3/TRBV12-4
J gene: TRBJ1-1
CDR3 protein: CASSLASLTGEAFF

V gene: TRBV7-9
J gene: TRBJ1-6
CDR3 protein: CASSWTGDYNSPLHF

V gene: TRBV29-1
J gene: TRBJ1-1
CDR3 protein: CSVEVQVGTEAFF

V gene: TRBV10-3
J gene: .
CDR3 protein: CAISESTSLETQYF

V gene: TRBV2
J gene: TRBJ1-2
CDR3 protein: CASSEGARGYTF

V gene: TRBV7-3
J gene: TRBJ2-5
CDR3 protein: CASSLKSAGPLRGVMETQYF

V gene: TRBV6-1
J gene: TRBJ2-5
CDR3 protein: CASSDRDRETQYF

V gene: TRBV5-1
J gene: TRBJ1-1
CDR3 protein: CASSLDPLRTKNTEAFF

V gene: TRBV7-9
J gene: TRBJ1-2
CDR3 protein: CASSFAEAPDYGYTF

V gene: TRBV25-1
J gene: TRBJ1-3
CDR3 protein: CASRRDSGNTIYF

V gene: TRBV7-2
J gene: TRBJ1-2
CDR3 protein: CASSLGVGGPDYDYTF

V gene: TRBV7-9
J gene: TRBJ1-1
CDR3 protein: CASSLSWAGREAFF

V gene: TRBV5-1
J gene: TRBJ2-1
CDR3 protein: CASSPGTGTSGVNEQFF

V gene: TRBV20-1
J gene: TRBJ2-7
CDR3 protein: CSAIWDRDYEQYF

V gene: TRBV9
J gene: .
CDR3 protein: CASSVGTSGADEQYF

V gene: TRBV12-3/TRBV12-4
J gene: TRBJ2-2
CDR3 protein: CASSIGYKELFF

V gene: TRBV7-8
J gene: TRBJ2-1
CDR3 protein: CASSTTGNEQFF

V gene: TRBV19
J gene: TRBJ1-2
CDR3 protein: CASRGRRANYGYTF

V gene: TRBV7-7
J gene: TRBJ2-1
CDR3 protein: CASSLIAGNEQFF

V gene: TRBV20-1
J gene: TRBJ2-1
CDR3 protein: CSAAGGGAGINNEQFF

V gene: TRBV2
J gene: TRBJ2-1
CDR3 protein: CASSRTSHGGAYNEQFF

V gene: TRBV20-1
J gene: TRBJ2-3
CDR3 protein: CSAIWGAGDTQYF

V gene: TRBV27
J gene: TRBJ2-1
CDR3 protein: CASSYTSGAINEQFF

V gene: TRBV4-2
J gene: TRBJ2-1
CDR3 protein: CASSRPGTSYNEQFF

V gene: TRBV27
J gene: TRBJ2-4
CDR3 protein: CASSRTGENIQYF

V gene: TRBV19
J gene: TRBJ2-3
CDR3 protein: CATEKSLAGGDTQYF

V gene: TRBV7-3
J gene: TRBJ2-4
CDR3 protein: CASSLTGGMDIQYF

V gene: TRBV28
J gene: TRBJ1-4
CDR3 protein: CASSPPLGGRLFF

V gene: TRBV5-1
J gene: TRBJ1-1
CDR3 protein: CASSLGRSGTEAFF

V gene: TRBV12-3/TRBV12-4
J gene: TRBJ1-4
CDR3 protein: CASMVQSGAGWLFF

V gene: TRBV27
J gene: TRBJ2-7
CDR3 protein: CASSLSRGNYEQYF

V gene: TRBV7-9
J gene: TRBJ2-5
CDR3 protein: CASSLAARRQTLQETQYF

V gene: TRBV4-1
J gene: TRBJ2-4
CDR3 protein: CASSRGTEILAKNIQYF

V gene: TRBV10-3
J gene: TRBJ2-7
CDR3 protein: CAISGIYEQYF

V gene: TRBV4-1
J gene: TRBJ2-4
CDR3 protein: CASSQEANIQYF

V gene: TRBV20-1
J gene: TRBJ2-3
CDR3 protein: CSASEGLAGALGSTDTQYF

V gene: TRBV27
J gene: TRBJ2-6
CDR3 protein: CASSLGQGVFSGANVLTF

V gene: TRBV12-3/TRBV12-4
J gene: TRBJ2-3
CDR3 protein: CASSTGGFDMQYF

V gene: TRBV20-1
J gene: TRBJ2-7
CDR3 protein: CSASARQGGHEQYF

V gene: TRBV5-1
J gene: TRBJ2-2
CDR3 protein: CASRPTRNTGELFF

V gene: TRBV20-1
J gene: TRBJ2-7
CDR3 protein: CSAGGTSHSSYEQYF

V gene: TRBV12-3/TRBV12-4
J gene: TRBJ1-6
CDR3 protein: CASSSTNSPLHF

V gene: TRBV7-2
J gene: TRBJ1-4
CDR3 protein: CASSVGQLNEKLFF

V gene: TRBV3-1
J gene: TRBJ1-1
CDR3 protein: CASSRQGLRGTEAFF

V gene: TRBV3-1
J gene: TRBJ1-2
CDR3 protein: CASSQAAGISGYTF

V gene: TRBV12-3/TRBV12-4
J gene: TRBJ2-3
CDR3 protein: CASVLMGGGAGAQYF

V gene: TRBV7-2
J gene: TRBJ2-5
CDR3 protein: CASTPGETQYF